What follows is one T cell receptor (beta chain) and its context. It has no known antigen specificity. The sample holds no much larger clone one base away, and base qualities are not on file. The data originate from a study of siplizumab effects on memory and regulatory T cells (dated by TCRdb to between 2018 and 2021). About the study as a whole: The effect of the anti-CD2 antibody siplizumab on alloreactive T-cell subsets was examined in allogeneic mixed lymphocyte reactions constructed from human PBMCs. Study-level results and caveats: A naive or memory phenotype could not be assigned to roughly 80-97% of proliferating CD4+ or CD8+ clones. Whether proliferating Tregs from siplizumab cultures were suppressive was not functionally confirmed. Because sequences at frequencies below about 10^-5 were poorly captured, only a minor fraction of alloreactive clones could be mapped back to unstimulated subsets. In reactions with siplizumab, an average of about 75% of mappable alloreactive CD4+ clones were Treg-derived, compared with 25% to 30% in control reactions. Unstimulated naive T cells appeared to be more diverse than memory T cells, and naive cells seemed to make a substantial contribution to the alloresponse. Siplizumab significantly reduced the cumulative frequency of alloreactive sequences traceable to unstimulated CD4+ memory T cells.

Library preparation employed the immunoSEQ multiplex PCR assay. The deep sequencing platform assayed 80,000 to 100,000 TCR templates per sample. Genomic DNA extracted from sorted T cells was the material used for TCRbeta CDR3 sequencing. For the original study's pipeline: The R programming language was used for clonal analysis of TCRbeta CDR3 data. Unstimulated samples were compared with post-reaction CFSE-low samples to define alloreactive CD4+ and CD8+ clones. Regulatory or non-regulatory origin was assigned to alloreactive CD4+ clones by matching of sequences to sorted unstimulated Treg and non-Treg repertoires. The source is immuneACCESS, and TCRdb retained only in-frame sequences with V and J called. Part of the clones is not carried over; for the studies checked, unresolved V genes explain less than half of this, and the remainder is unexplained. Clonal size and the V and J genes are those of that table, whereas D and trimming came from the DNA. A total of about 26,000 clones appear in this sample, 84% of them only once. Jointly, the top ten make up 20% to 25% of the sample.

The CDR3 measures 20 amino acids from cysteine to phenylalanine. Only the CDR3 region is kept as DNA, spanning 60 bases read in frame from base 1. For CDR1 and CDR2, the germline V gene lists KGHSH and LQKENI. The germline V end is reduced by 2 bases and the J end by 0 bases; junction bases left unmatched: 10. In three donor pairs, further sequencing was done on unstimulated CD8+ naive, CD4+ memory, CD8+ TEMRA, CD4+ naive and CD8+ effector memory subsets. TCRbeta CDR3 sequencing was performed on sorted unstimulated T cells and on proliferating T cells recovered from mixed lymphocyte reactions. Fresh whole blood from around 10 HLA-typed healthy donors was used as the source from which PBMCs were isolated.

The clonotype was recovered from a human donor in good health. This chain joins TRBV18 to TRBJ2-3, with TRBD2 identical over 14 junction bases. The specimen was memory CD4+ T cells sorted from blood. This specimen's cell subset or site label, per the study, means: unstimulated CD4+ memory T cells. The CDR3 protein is CASSPGLAGGLFTSTDTQYF. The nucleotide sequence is TGTGCCAGCTCACCAGGACTAGCGGGAGGCCTCTTCACTAGCACAGATACGCAGTATTTT.